A selection of T cell receptor beta chains follows, all from one sample in a study of T cell responses to AZD1222 COVID-19 vaccine. Profiled with immunoSEQ multiplex PCR; TCRdb holds only in-frame clones, not every one. The data hold about 160,000 clones, with 88% observed a single time. This material consisted of peripheral blood, taken 28 days after the second AZD1222 dose. The receptors come from an adult who received the AZD1222 COVID-19 vaccine. Each CDR3 is given with its conserved first and last residue.

v_gene	j_gene	CDR3aa
TRBV5-1	TRBJ2-7	CASSPHRVSVLTGEQYF
TRBV2	TRBJ2-3	CASSEGPPGEDTQYF
TRBV7-9	TRBJ2-4	CASSLDGLAKNIQYF
TRBV6-1	TRBJ1-5	CASSDLKGNQPQHF
TRBV5-1	TRBJ1-1	CASSRGDGNTEAFF
TRBV2	TRBJ2-2	CASSHQGGQGRTGELFF
TRBV29-1	TRBJ1-5	CSVQTGRMGQPQHF
TRBV30	TRBJ2-7	CAWSVWGEQYF
TRBV29-1	TRBJ1-2	CSVGDTKYGYTF
TRBV24-1	TRBJ2-5	CATSDPEPGQVETQYF
TRBV10-3	TRBJ1-1	CAISEGQGRNTEAFF
TRBV18	TRBJ2-3	CASSQKPPQGGSTDTQYF
TRBV7-9	TRBJ1-2	CASSLVGLGGYTF
TRBV2	TRBJ1-1	CASSDRDRGITEAFF
TRBV30	TRBJ1-2	CAWSPRTIPPSHTF
TRBV25-1	TRBJ2-3	CASSAVSTDTQYF
TRBV27	TRBJ1-2	CASSTLQGNYGYTF
TRBV6-5	TRBJ2-7	CASSATGYYEQYF
TRBV5-1	TRBJ1-5	CASSPWTGEEPQHF
TRBV5-8	TRBJ1-1	CASSIVGTGGAFF
TRBV6-2/TRBV6-3	TRBJ1-1	CASSYSTHRGLTEAFF
TRBV7-9	TRBJ2-2	CASRKQGDTGELFF
TRBV27	TRBJ1-6	CASSLEGPSRVRYNSPLHF
TRBV20-1	TRBJ1-2	CSAKDYGYTF
TRBV14	TRBJ2-2	CASSDKGNSAGELFF
TRBV24-1	TRBJ2-7	CATGDRGRWEQYF
TRBV9	TRBJ1-3	CASSARNTIYF
TRBV9	TRBJ2-1	CASSPPGQGLGEQFF
TRBV6-5	TRBJ2-1	CASTHGSMTVNEQFF
TRBV7-9	TRBJ2-7	CASSHPGTGDAGISSEQYF
TRBV4-2	TRBJ1-2	CASSQVGPGQGDRGYTF
TRBV3-1/TRBV3-2	TRBJ1-1	CASSHGTRGTEAFF
TRBV4-2	TRBJ1-2	CASSPSWGVRDGYTF
TRBV11-2	TRBJ1-2	CASSVGLLGYTF
TRBV7-9	TRBJ2-1	CASSRTSGVFEQFF
TRBV27	TRBJ1-5	CASSFSGSNQPQHF
TRBV6-5	TRBJ2-4	CASSPQIRSGNIQYF
TRBV18	TRBJ1-1	CASSQPTGGRTEAFF
TRBV9	TRBJ2-3	CASSVYSDTQYF
TRBV5-6	TRBJ1-2	CASSLNRGYGYTF
TRBV29-1	TRBJ1-2	CSVPGGPYGYTF
TRBV6-5	TRBJ1-1	CASSHHTKSVVLAFF
TRBV30	TRBJ1-2	CAWSQRRTFGYTF
TRBV18	TRBJ2-4	CASSPDGKNIQYF
TRBV7-9	TRBJ1-2	CASSSPAANYGYTF
TRBV19	TRBJ1-5	CASTGTGDYSNQPQHF
TRBV5-1	TRBJ2-1	CASSPAPGTDGEQFF